The source of this TCR beta chain is a study of shared clonotypes between healthy human individuals. Sequencing used immunoSEQ multiplex PCR; TCRdb keeps in-frame clones, though not all of them. In the table there are approximately 470,000 clones, 78% of which are singletons. A word on this clone: The CDR3 end shows no conserved phenylalanine or tryptophan, and so a read error is likely.

The CDR3 consists of 15 residues. V lost 0 bases to trimming and J lost 2 bases, with 9 bases between them. The germline V gene encodes CDR1 SGHTS and CDR2 YDEGEE. This sequence was found in a woman aged 40 to 49 in good health. Some clones in this sample may be carry-over from other donors' samples. Sequenced material: PBMCs. The V and J genes are TRBV5-8 and TRBJ1-5; D gene unclear. The CDR3 DNA sequence: TGTGCCAGCAGCTTGGGGGTCTGGGGCAATCAGCCCCAGCATCTT. Translated, it gives CASSLGVWGNQPQHL.